This T cell receptor (beta chain) was identified in a study of cytomegalovirus exposure and HLA in healthy donors. The J segment lost 6 bases and the V segment lost 4 bases, leaving 5 bases of the junction unmatched. The CDR3 sequence is 15 residues long. Germline V CDR1 and CDR2: KGHSH, LQKENI. In the PCR, 60 Vbeta and 13 Jbeta primers were used. The table came from immunoSEQ multiplex PCR; TCRdb's copy has only in-frame clones and leaves some out. The sample shows 100,000 to 150,000 clones, and about 1.4% sits with its ten largest clones. This TCR was sampled from a woman in her 40s in good health and CMV-seronegative. What was sequenced was PBMCs. This chain connects TRBV18 to TRBJ2-1; 11 bases match TRBD1. The CDR3, as DNA: TGTGCCAGCTCACGGACGGGACAGGGGGTCAATGAGCAGTTCTTC. This sequence encodes CASSRTGQGVNEQFF. Supplemented by reference TRBV18 and TRBJ2-1, the full variable domain reads NAGVMQNPRHLVRRRGQEARLRCSPMKGHSHVYWYRQLPEEGLKFMVYLQKENIIDESGMPKERFSAEFPKEGPSILRIQQVVRGDSAAYFCASSRTGQGVNEQFFGPGTRLTVL.